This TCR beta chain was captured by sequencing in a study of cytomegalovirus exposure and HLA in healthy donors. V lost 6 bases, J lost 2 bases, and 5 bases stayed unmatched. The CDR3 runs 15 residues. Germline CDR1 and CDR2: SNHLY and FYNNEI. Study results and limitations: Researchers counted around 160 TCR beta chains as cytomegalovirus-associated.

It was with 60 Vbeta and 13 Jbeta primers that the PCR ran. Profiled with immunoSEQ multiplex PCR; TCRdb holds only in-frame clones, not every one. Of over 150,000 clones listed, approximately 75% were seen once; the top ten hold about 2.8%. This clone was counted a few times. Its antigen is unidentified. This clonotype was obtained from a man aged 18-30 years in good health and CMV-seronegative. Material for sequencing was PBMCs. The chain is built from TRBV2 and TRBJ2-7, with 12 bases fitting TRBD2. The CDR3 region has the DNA TGTGCCAGCAGAAGACTAGCGGGGGTACCCTACGAGCAGTACTTC. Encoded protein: CASRRLAGVPYEQYF. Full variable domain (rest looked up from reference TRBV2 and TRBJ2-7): EPEVTQTPSHQVTQMGQEVILRCVPISNHLYFYWYRQILGQKVEFLVSFYNNEISEKSEIFDDQFSVERPDGSNFTLKIRSTKLEDSAMYFCASRRLAGVPYEQYFGPGTRLTVT.